Presented here are 2 T cell receptor beta chains from one specimen sequenced in a study of lymphopenia after photon versus proton radiotherapy (dated by TCRdb to between 2018 and 2021). The library was produced with the immunoSEQ multiplex PCR assay. TCRdb mirrors the immuneACCESS table, restricted to in-frame sequences. Some clones are absent from its copies; in checked studies, under half trace to an unresolved V gene, and the reason for the others is unknown. The table for this sample lists fewer than 25,000 clones; approximately 80% of them were counted only once. Roughly 24% of the sample is held by the ten biggest clonotypes. The starting material was peripheral blood, obtained from a patient treated with photon-based radiotherapy. The receptors originated from a man aged 35 to 55 with gastric cancer.

The chain has TRBV2 and TRBJ2-7, with 7 bases identical to TRBD2. Trimming at V came to 4 bases and at J to 9 bases, leaving 9 bases not matched to a gene. The CDR3 runs to 13 residues. CDR1 is SNHLY, CDR2 FYNNEI, per germline. Written as DNA, the CDR3 is TGTGCCAGCAGTGGGGCGGGAGTTGACGGGCAGTACTTC. This encodes CASSGAGVDGQYF.

This clone was seen only once. The V call is TRBV7-8, the J call TRBJ2-7; 10 nucleotides align to TRBD2. The junction had 10 bases not matched to a gene; V was cut back by 5 bases and J by 3 bases. The V gene's germline CDR1 is SGHVS and CDR2 FQNEAQ. The CDR3 spans 16 residues. The CDR3 DNA sequence: TGTGCCAGCAGCCCCGGACTAGCGGAGACCCTCTACGAGCAGTACTTC. Encoded protein: CASSPGLAETLYEQYF.